These 5 T cell receptor beta chains were sequenced from one sample in a study of OX40 agonist ivuxolimab in advanced cancers. Library creation used the immunoSEQ multiplex PCR assay. TCRdb retrieved this table from immuneACCESS and kept in-frame rearrangements only. Not all clones are present; in checked studies, unresolved V genes account for under half, and no reason is known for the remainder. The sample has 68,000 or so clones on record, about 82% of them singletons. The ten largest make up 11% of the sample. Sequencing used CD4+ or CD8+ T cells sorted from blood, obtained in a trial of the OX40 agonist ivuxolimab. The receptors derive from an adult with an advanced solid tumor such as melanoma, head and neck, liver or kidney cancer.

This rearrangement joins TRBV28 to TRBJ2-6, with D possibly TRBD2 on 5 matching bases. Germline-derived CDR1 and CDR2 are MDHEN and SYDVKM. The CDR3 covers 15 residues. V lost 8 bases and J 1 base, leaving 12 bases between the germline ends. The CDR3 loop is CASCGPGSGANVLTF. As DNA, the CDR3 is TGTGCCAGCTGTGGACCGGGATCTGGGGCCAACGTCCTGACTTTC.

This clone was observed a handful of times. V and J are TRBV5-5 and TRBJ1-3; no firm D call. In germline, CDR1 is SGHKS, CDR2 YYEKEE (reference sequence). CDR3 size: 16 residues. V was shortened by 0 bases and J by 0 bases, with 10 bases between the two germline ends. The CDR3 is CASSLGGPGSGNTIYF. The CDR3 coding sequence is TGTGCCAGCAGCTTGGGAGGACCAGGCTCTGGAAACACCATATATTTT.

The chain couples TRBV19 to TRBJ1-1; weak D call: TRBD1 (6 bases). Per the germline V gene, CDR1 is LNHDA and CDR2 is SQIVND (reference sequence). There are 15 residues in the CDR3. Trimming removed 6 bases from V and 4 bases from J, with 18 bases in between. CDR3 amino acids: CASSDIQGRGTEAFF. CDR3 bases: TGTGCCAGTAGCGATATTCAGGGGAGGGGCACTGAAGCTTTCTTT.

This clone was observed a single time. The chain joins TRBV2 to TRBJ2-1; D is perhaps TRBD1 (5 bases). There are 14 residues in the CDR3. The germline V gene encodes CDR1 SNHLY and CDR2 FYNNEI. V was shortened by 7 bases and J by 3 bases, with 13 bases between the two germline ends. The chain's CDR3 is CASTRQLNYNEQFF. The DNA for the CDR3 is TGTGCCAGCACCCGACAGCTCAACTACAATGAGCAGTTCTTC.

CDR3 sequence reads: CASSRQGGGSYEQYV. CDR3 bases: TGTGCCAGCAGTCGACAGGGGGGCGGCTCCTACGAGCAGTACGTC. J is TRBJ2-7 and V is TRBV6-5, with 9 positions matching TRBD1. With V trimmed by 5 bases and J by 0 bases, 5 bases remained unmatched. The V gene's germline CDR1 is MNHEY and CDR2 SVGAGI. The CDR3 totals 15 residues.